This TCR beta chain is drawn from a study of cytomegalovirus exposure and HLA in healthy donors. Study-level results: Cytomegalovirus association was assigned to about 180 TCR beta chains.

As for the donors, each was a healthy bone marrow donor. A multiplex PCR was run with 60 Vbeta primers and 13 Jbeta primers. Produced via immunoSEQ multiplex PCR; TCRdb's table is partial and in-frame only. The profile shows approximately 120,000 clones, approximately 83% of them singletons. Details on this clone: Its antigen is not identified.

The CDR3 is 14 amino acids. Germline CDR1 reads SGHTA; CDR2 reads FQGNSA. The V segment lost 10 bases and the J segment 0 bases; nucleotides outside the gene matches: 8. The TCR originated in a woman in her thirties or forties in good health and CMV-seropositive. This chain links TRBV7-2 with TRBJ2-7, with TRBD1 identical over 8 bases. Sequenced: PBMCs. The CDR3 DNA reads TGTGCCACCGTACAGGGGGACTCCTCCTACGAGCAGTACTTC. It translates to CATVQGDSSYEQYF.